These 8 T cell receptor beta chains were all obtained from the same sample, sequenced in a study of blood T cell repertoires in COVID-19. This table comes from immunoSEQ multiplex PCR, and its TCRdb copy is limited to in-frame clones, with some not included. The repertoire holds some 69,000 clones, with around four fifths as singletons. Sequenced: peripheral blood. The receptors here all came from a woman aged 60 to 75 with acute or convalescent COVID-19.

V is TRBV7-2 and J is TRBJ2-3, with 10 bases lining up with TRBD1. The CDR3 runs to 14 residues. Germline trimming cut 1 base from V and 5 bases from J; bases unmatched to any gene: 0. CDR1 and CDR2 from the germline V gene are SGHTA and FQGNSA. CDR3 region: CASSLGTGGDTQYF. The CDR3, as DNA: TGTGCCAGCAGCTTAGGGACAGGGGGAGATACGCAGTATTTT.

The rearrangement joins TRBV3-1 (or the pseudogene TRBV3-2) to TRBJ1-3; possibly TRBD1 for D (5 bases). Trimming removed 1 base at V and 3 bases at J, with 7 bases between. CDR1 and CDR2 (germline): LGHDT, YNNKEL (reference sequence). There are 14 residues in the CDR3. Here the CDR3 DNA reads TGTGCCAGCAGCCAAGCAGGGTTTGGAAACACCATATATTTT. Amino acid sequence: CASSQAGFGNTIYF.

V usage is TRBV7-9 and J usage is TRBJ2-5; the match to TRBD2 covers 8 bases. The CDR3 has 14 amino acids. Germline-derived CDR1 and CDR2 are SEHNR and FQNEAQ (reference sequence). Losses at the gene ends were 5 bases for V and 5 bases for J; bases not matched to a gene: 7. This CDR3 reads CASSPGTRMETQYF. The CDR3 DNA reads TGTGCCAGCAGCCCTGGGACTAGGATGGAGACCCAGTACTTC.

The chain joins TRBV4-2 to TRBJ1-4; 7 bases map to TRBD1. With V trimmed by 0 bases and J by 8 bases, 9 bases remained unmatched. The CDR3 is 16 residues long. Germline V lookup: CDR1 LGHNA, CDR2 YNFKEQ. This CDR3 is CASSQEGTANGEKLFF. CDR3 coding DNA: TGTGCCAGCAGCCAAGAGGGGACAGCCAACGGGGAAAAACTGTTTTTT.

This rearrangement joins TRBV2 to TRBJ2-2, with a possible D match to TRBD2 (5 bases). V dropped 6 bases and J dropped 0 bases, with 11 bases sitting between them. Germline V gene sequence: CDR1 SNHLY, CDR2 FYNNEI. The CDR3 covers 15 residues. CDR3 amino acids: CASRILVANTGELFF. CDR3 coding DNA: TGTGCCAGCAGGATACTAGTGGCGAACACCGGGGAGCTGTTTTTT. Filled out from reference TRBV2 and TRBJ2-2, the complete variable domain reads EPEVTQTPSHQVTQMGQEVILRCVPISNHLYFYWYRQILGQKVEFLVSFYNNEISEKSEIFDDQFSVERPDGSNFTLKIRSTKLEDSAMYFCASRILVANTGELFFGEGSRLTVL.

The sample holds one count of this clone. CDR3 in DNA: TGTGCCAGCAGCCAAGCTAGAGGGACTGAAGCTTTCTTT. Translated, it gives CASSQARGTEAFF. The V gene is TRBV7-9, the J gene TRBJ1-1; no definite D call. Germline V gene lookup returns CDR1 SEHNR and CDR2 FQNEAQ (reference sequence). Deletions cut 5 bases from V and 5 bases from J, with 12 bases between. CDR3 length equals 13 residues.

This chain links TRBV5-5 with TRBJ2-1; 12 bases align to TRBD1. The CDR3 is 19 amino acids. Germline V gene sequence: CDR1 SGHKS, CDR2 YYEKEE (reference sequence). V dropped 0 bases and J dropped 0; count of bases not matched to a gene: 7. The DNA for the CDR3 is TGTGCCAGCAGCTTGGGTGGGACAGGGGGCCCGAGCTCCTACAATGAGCAGTTCTTC. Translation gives CASSLGGTGGPSSYNEQFF.

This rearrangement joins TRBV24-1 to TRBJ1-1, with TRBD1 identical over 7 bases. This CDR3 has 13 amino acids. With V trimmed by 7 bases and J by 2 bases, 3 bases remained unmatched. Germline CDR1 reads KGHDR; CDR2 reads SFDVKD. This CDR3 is CATSHRGNTEAFF. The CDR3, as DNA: TGTGCCACCAGCCACAGGGGTAACACTGAAGCTTTCTTT.